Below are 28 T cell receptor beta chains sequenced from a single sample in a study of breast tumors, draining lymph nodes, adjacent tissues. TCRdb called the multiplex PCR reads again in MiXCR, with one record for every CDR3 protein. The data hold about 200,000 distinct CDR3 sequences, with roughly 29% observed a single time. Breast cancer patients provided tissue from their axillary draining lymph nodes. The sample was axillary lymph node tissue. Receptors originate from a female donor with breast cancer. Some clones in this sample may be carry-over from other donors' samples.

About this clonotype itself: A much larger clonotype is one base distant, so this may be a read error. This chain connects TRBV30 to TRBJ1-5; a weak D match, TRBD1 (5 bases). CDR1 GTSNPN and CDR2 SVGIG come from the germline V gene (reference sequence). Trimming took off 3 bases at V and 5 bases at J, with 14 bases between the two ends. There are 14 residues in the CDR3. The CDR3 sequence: CAWSEGRDDQPQHF. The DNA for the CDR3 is TGTGCCTGGAGCGAGGGGCGCGACGATCAGCCCCAGCATTTT. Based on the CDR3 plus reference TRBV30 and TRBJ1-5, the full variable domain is SQTIHQWPATLVQPVGSPLSLECTVEGTSNPNLYWYRQAAGRGLQLLFYSVGIGQISSEVPQNLSASRPQDRQFILSSKKLLLSDSGFYLCAWSEGRDDQPQHFGDGTRLSIL.

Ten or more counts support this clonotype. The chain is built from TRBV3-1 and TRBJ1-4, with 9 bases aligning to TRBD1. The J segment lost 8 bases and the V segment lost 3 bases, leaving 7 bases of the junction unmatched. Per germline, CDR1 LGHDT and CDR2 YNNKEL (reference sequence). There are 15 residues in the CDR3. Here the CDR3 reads CASSHQDRGGEKLFF. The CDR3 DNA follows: TGTGCCAGCAGCCACCAGGACAGGGGCGGGGAAAAACTGTTTTTT.

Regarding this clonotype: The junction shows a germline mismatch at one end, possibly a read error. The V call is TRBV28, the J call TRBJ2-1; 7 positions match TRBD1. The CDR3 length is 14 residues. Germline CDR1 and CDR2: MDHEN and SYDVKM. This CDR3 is CTSSRLQGTNEQFF. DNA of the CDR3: TGTACCAGCAGTCGCTTACAGGGGACGAATGAGCAGTTCTTC.

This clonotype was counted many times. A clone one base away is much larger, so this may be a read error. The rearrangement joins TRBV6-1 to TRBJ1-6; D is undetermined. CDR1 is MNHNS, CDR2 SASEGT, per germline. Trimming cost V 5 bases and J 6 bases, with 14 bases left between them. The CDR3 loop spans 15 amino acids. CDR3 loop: CASSQTTPANSPLHF. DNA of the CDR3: TGTGCCAGCAGTCAAACTACCCCGGCTAATTCACCCCTCCACTTT.

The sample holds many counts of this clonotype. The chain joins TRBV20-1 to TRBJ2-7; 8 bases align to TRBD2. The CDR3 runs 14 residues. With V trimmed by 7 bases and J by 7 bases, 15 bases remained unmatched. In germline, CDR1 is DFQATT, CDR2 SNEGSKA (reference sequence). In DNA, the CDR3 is TGCAGTGTTCTGACTAGCGAGGGGGTGGGAGAGCAGTACTTC. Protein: CSVLTSEGVGEQYF.

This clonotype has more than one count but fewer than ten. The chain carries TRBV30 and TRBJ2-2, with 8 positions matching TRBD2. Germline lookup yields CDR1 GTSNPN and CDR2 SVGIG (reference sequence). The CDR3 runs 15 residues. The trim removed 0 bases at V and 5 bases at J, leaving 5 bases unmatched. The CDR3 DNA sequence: TGTGCCTGGAGTGTCGGGGGGGCCGGGACCGGGGAGCTGTTTTTT. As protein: CAWSVGGAGTGELFF.

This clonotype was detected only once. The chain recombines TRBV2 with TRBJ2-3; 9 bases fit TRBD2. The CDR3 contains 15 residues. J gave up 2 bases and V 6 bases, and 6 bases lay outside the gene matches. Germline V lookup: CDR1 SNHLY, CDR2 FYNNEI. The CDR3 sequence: CASRASGAPTDTQYF. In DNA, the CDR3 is TGTGCCAGCAGAGCTAGCGGGGCTCCCACAGATACGCAGTATTTT.

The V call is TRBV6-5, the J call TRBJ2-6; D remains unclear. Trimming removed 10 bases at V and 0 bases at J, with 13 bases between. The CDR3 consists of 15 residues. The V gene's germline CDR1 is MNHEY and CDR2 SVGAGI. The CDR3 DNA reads TGTGCCACCATCAGACAAAGCTCTGGGGCCAACGTCCTGACTTTC. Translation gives CATIRQSSGANVLTF.

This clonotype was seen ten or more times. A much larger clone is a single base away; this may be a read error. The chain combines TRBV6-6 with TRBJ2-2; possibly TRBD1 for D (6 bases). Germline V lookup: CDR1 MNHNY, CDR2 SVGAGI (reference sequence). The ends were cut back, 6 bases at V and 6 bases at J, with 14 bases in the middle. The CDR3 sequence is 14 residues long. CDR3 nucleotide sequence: TGTGCCAGCAGACCCACAGGGATCTCCGGGGAGCTGTTTTTT. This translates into CASRPTGISGELFF.

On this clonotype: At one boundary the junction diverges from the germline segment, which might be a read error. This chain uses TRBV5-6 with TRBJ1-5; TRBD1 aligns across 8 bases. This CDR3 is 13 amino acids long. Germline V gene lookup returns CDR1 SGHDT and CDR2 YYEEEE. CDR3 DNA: TGTGCCGGCAGGGGGCTGGGCAATCAGCCCCAGCATTTT. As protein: CAGRGLGNQPQHF.

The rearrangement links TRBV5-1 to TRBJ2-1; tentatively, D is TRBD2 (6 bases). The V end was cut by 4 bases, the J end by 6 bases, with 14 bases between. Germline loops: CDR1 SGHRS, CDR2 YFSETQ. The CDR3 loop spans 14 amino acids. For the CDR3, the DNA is TGCGCCAGCAGCCGGGAGACGTTACCCAATGAGCAGTTCTTC. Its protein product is CASSRETLPNEQFF.

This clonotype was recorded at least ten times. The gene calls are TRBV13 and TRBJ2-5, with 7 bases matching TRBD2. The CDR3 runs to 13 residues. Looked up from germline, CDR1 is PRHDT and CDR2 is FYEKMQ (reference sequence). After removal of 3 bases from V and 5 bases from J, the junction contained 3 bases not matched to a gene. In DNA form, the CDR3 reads TGTGCCAGCAGCTTCCGGGGGGATGAGACCCAGTACTTC. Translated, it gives CASSFRGDETQYF.

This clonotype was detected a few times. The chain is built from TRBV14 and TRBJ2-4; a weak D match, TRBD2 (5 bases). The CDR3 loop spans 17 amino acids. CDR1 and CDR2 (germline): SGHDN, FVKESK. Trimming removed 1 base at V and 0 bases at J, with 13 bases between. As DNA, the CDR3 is TGTGCCAGCAGCCAAGTGGGTGGGAGCGGAGCCAAAAACATTCAGTACTTC. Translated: CASSQVGGSGAKNIQYF.

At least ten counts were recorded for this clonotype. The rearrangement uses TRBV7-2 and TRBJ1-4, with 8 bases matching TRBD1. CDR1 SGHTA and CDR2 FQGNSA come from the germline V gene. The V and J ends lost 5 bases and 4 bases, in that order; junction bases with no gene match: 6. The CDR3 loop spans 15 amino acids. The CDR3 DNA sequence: TGTGCCAGCAGCCCAGACAGGGGACTTAATGAAAAACTGTTTTTT. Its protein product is CASSPDRGLNEKLFF.

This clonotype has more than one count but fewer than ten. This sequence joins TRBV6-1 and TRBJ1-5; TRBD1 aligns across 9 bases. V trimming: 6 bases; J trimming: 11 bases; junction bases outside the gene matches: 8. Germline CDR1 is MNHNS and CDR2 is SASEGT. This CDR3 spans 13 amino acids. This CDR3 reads CASRRTGERTQHF. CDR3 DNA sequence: TGTGCCAGCAGACGGACAGGGGAAAGGACCCAGCATTTT.

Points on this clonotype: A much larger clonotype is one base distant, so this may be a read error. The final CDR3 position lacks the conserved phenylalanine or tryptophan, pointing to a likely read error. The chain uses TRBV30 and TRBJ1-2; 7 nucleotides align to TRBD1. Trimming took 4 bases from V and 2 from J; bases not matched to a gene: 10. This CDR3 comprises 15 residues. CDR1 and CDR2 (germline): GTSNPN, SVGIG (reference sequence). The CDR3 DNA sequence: TGTGCCTGGACTTTCGGGACAGCGGGCAACTATGGCTACACCTAC. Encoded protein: CAWTFGTAGNYGYTY.

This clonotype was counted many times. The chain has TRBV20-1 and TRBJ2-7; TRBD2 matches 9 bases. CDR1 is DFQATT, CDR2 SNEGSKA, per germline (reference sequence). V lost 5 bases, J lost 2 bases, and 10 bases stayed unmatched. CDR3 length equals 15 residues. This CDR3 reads CSADSSGENPYEQYF. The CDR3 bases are TGCAGTGCTGACTCTAGCGGGGAAAACCCCTACGAGCAGTACTTC.

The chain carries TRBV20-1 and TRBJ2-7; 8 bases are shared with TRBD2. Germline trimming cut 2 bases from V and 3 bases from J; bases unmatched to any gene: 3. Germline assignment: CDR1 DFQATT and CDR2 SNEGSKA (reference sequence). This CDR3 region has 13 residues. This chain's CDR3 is CSARFRGGYEQYF. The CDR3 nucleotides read TGCAGTGCTAGATTTCGGGGGGGCTACGAGCAGTACTTC.

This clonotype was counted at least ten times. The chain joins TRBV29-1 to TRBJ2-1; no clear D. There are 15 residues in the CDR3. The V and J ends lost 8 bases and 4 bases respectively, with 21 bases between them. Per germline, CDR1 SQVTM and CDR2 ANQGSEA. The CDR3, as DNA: TGCAGCATCACCCCGGTGAACGTTCTGTACAATGAGCAGTTCTTC. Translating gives CSITPVNVLYNEQFF.

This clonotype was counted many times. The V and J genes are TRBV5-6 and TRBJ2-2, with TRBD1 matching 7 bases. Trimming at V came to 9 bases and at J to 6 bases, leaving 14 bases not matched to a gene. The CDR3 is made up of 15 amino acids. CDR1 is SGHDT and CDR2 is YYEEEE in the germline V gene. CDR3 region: CATSHRQGGAGELFF. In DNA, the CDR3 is TGTGCCACCTCACATCGACAGGGTGGGGCCGGGGAGCTGTTTTTT.

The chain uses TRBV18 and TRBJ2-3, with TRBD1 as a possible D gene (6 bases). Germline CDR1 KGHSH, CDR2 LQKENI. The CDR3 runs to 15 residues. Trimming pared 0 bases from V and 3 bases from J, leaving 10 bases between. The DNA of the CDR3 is TGTGCCAGCTCACCACCGGTCAGGGGTACAGATACGCAGTATTTT. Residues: CASSPPVRGTDTQYF.

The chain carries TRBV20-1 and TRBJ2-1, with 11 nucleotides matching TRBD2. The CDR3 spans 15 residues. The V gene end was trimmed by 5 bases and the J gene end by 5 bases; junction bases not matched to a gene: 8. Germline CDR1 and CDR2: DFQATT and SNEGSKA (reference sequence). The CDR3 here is CSAALAGGPNNEQFF. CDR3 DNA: TGCAGTGCTGCCCTAGCGGGAGGACCTAACAATGAGCAGTTCTTC.

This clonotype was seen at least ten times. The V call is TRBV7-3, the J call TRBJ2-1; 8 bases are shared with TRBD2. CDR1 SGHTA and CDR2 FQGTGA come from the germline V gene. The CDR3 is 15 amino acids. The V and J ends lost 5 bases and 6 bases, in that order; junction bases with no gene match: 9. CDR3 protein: CASSATGLGGNEQFF. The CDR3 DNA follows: TGTGCCAGCAGCGCCACGGGACTAGGGGGCAATGAGCAGTTCTTC. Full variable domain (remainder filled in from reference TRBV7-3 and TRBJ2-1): GAGVSQTPSNKVTEKGKYVELRCDPISGHTALYWYRQSLGQGPEFLIYFQGTGAADDSGLPNDRFFAVRPEGSVSTLKIQRTERGDSAVYLCASSATGLGGNEQFFGPGTRLTVL.

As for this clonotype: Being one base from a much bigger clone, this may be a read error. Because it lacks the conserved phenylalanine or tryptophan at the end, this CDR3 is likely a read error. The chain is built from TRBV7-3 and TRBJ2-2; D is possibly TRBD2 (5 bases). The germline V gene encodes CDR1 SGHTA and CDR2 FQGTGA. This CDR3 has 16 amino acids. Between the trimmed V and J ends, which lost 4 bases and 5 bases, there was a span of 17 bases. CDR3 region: CASSSTRNPGTGELFS. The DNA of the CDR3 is TGTGCCAGCAGCTCTACTCGGAACCCGGGGACCGGGGAGCTGTTTTCT.

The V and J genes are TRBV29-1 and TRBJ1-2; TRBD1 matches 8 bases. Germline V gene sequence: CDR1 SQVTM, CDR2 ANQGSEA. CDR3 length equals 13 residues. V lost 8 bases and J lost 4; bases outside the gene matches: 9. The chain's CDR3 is CSSGQVNGYGYTF. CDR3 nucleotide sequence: TGCAGCTCGGGACAGGTGAACGGCTATGGCTACACCTTC.

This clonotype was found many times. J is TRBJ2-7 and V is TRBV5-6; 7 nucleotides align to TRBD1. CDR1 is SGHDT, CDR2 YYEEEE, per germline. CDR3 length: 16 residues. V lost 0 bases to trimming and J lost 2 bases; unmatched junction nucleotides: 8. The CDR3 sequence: CASSLAPGQYAYEQYF. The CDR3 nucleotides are TGTGCCAGCAGCTTGGCACCGGGACAGTATGCCTACGAGCAGTACTTC.

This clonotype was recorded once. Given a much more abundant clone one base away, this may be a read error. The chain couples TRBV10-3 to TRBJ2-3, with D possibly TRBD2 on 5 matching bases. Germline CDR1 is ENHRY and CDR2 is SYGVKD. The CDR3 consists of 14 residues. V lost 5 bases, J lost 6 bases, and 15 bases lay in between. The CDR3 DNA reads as TGTGCCATCAGTCCGGCCCCGCGGGCTGATACGCAGTATTTT. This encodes CAISPAPRADTQYF.

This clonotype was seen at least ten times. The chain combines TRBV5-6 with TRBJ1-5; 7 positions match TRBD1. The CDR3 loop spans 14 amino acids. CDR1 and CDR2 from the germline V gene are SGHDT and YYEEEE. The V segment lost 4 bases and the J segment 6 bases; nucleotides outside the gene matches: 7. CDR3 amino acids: CASSLRGVGQPQHF. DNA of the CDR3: TGTGCCAGCAGCCTCAGGGGGGTAGGTCAGCCCCAGCATTTT.